This is a list of T cell receptor beta chains from one sample in a study of T-cell memory formation after mild COVID-19. TCRdb reprocessed the 5' RACE reads with MiXCR, giving one entry per CDR3 protein. The sample holds 57,000 or so distinct CDR3 sequences; 9.3% are singletons and the top ten take 0.95% to 1.3%. Material for sequencing was PBMCs or a T cell subset sorted from them (not recorded which). These TCRs come from a man aged 18 to 35 who had mild COVID-19 (a few samples of this study predate the infection). Cell type and time point are not known. The CDR3 runs from the conserved cysteine through the conserved F or W. Fields, in order: V gene, clone size, CDR3 length, J gene, D gene, CDR3 protein, CDR3 DNA. A D gene is named only where the DNA matches it firmly. Only part of the rows carry a size: once, few, many, or a class if the clone is expanded.

V gene: TRBV25-1; clone size: many; CDR3 length: 17; J gene: TRBJ2-6; D gene: TRBD1; CDR3 protein: CASSETGGSSGANVLTF; CDR3 DNA: TGTGCCAGCAGCGAGACAGGGGGAAGCTCTGGGGCCAACGTCCTGACTTTC
V gene: TRBV27; clone size: many; CDR3 length: 16; J gene: TRBJ2-5; D gene: TRBD2; CDR3 protein: CASSRAGTSGGETQYF; CDR3 DNA: TGTGCCAGCAGTAGAGCCGGGACTAGCGGGGGAGAGACCCAGTACTTC
V gene: TRBV7-2; clone size: many; CDR3 length: 14; J gene: TRBJ2-7; D gene: -; CDR3 protein: CASMAATLSYEQYF; CDR3 DNA: TGTGCCAGCATGGCAGCTACTTTGTCCTACGAGCAGTACTTC
V gene: TRBV6-5; clone size: many; CDR3 length: 15; J gene: TRBJ1-1; D gene: TRBD1; CDR3 protein: CASSGQGAGDTEAFF; CDR3 DNA: TGTGCCAGCTCAGGACAGGGGGCAGGTGACACTGAAGCTTTCTTT
V gene: TRBV4-1; clone size: -; CDR3 length: 16; J gene: TRBJ1-4; D gene: TRBD1; CDR3 protein: CASSQDWGQGEEKLFF; CDR3 DNA: TGCGCCAGCAGCCAAGATTGGGGACAGGGGGAGGAAAAACTGTTTTTT
V gene: TRBV6-2/TRBV6-3; clone size: many; CDR3 length: 16; J gene: TRBJ2-3; D gene: -; CDR3 protein: CASSPSRSRSLDTQYF; CDR3 DNA: TGTGCCAGCAGTCCCTCTCGGTCCCGATCCCTAGATACGCAGTATTTT
V gene: TRBV7-6; clone size: -; CDR3 length: 16; J gene: TRBJ1-3; D gene: -; CDR3 protein: CASSLASRGSGNTIYF; CDR3 DNA: TGTGCCAGCAGCTTAGCGAGTCGGGGCTCTGGAAACACCATATATTTT
V gene: TRBV7-9; clone size: few; CDR3 length: 15; J gene: TRBJ1-1; D gene: -; CDR3 protein: CASSLAGQTNEEAFF; CDR3 DNA: TGTGCCAGCAGCTTAGCCGGACAGACGAACGAAGAAGCTTTCTTT
V gene: TRBV5-6; clone size: -; CDR3 length: 16; J gene: TRBJ1-1; D gene: -; CDR3 protein: CASSQKESWGNTEAFF; CDR3 DNA: TGTGCCAGCAGTCAAAAAGAGTCCTGGGGTAACACTGAAGCTTTCTTT
V gene: TRBV12-3/TRBV12-4; clone size: few; CDR3 length: 16; J gene: TRBJ2-3; D gene: -; CDR3 protein: CASSPGRGPESDTQYF; CDR3 DNA: TGTGCCAGCAGCCCGGGGCGGGGGCCAGAATCAGATACGCAGTATTTT
V gene: TRBV28; clone size: many; CDR3 length: 13; J gene: TRBJ2-2; D gene: -; CDR3 protein: CASSFPNTGELFF; CDR3 DNA: TGTGCCAGCAGTTTCCCGAACACCGGGGAGCTGTTTTTT
V gene: TRBV7-2; clone size: -; CDR3 length: 14; J gene: TRBJ1-1; D gene: -; CDR3 protein: CASSLDRGESKAFF; CDR3 DNA: TGTGCCAGCAGCTTAGATCGGGGGGAGTCTAAAGCTTTCTTT
V gene: TRBV5-1; clone size: -; CDR3 length: 14; J gene: TRBJ1-2; D gene: -; CDR3 protein: CASSLAPGTSGYTF; CDR3 DNA: TGCGCCAGCAGCTTGGCCCCGGGGACCTCCGGCTACACCTTC
V gene: TRBV2; clone size: -; CDR3 length: 13; J gene: TRBJ1-2; D gene: TRBD1; CDR3 protein: CASSEIRGIGYTF; CDR3 DNA: TGTGCCAGCAGTGAAATCAGGGGGATAGGCTACACCTTC
V gene: TRBV2; clone size: many; CDR3 length: 13; J gene: TRBJ1-2; D gene: TRBD1; CDR3 protein: CASSPDRDYGYTF; CDR3 DNA: TGTGCCAGCAGTCCTGACAGGGACTATGGCTACACCTTC
V gene: TRBV11-2; clone size: many; CDR3 length: 16; J gene: TRBJ2-3; D gene: -; CDR3 protein: CASSLVLTASTDTQYF; CDR3 DNA: TGTGCCAGCAGCTTAGTTCTGACAGCTAGCACAGATACGCAGTATTTT
V gene: TRBV29-1; clone size: few; CDR3 length: 13; J gene: TRBJ1-4; D gene: -; CDR3 protein: CSVEAGYNEKLFF; CDR3 DNA: TGCAGCGTTGAAGCCGGATATAATGAAAAACTGTTTTTT
V gene: TRBV12-3/TRBV12-4; clone size: -; CDR3 length: 13; J gene: TRBJ1-1; D gene: -; CDR3 protein: CASSFRGDGEAFF; CDR3 DNA: TGTGCCAGCAGTTTTCGGGGGGATGGTGAAGCTTTCTTT
V gene: TRBV7-3; clone size: many; CDR3 length: 14; J gene: TRBJ2-2; D gene: -; CDR3 protein: CASSLGLNTGELFF; CDR3 DNA: TGTGCCAGCAGCCTCGGACTAAACACCGGGGAGCTGTTTTTT
V gene: TRBV7-2; clone size: few; CDR3 length: 12; J gene: TRBJ1-2; D gene: TRBD1; CDR3 protein: CASSPGGSGYTF; CDR3 DNA: TGTGCCAGCAGCCCAGGGGGTAGTGGCTACACCTTC
V gene: TRBV11-3; clone size: -; CDR3 length: 16; J gene: TRBJ2-3; D gene: -; CDR3 protein: CASSSSFGGDTDTQYF; CDR3 DNA: TGTGCCAGCAGCTCATCCTTTGGGGGAGACACAGATACGCAGTATTTT
V gene: TRBV18; clone size: many; CDR3 length: 15; J gene: TRBJ2-2; D gene: -; CDR3 protein: CASSLQGTHTGELFF; CDR3 DNA: TGTGCCAGCTCACTACAGGGGACTCACACCGGGGAGCTGTTTTTT
V gene: TRBV20-1; clone size: -; CDR3 length: 14; J gene: TRBJ1-6; D gene: -; CDR3 protein: CSARPRTVASPLHF; CDR3 DNA: TGCAGTGCTAGACCCCGGACAGTCGCTTCACCCCTCCACTTT
V gene: TRBV10-3; clone size: many; CDR3 length: 14; J gene: TRBJ2-5; D gene: -; CDR3 protein: CAISEVKSGETQYF; CDR3 DNA: TGTGCCATCAGTGAAGTCAAATCGGGAGAGACCCAGTACTTC
V gene: TRBV9; clone size: few; CDR3 length: 15; J gene: TRBJ2-1; D gene: TRBD2; CDR3 protein: CASSVTSGGATEQFF; CDR3 DNA: TGTGCCAGCAGCGTTACTAGCGGGGGGGCGACTGAGCAGTTCTTC
V gene: TRBV5-1; clone size: many; CDR3 length: 13; J gene: TRBJ2-5; D gene: -; CDR3 protein: CASSPQGQETQYF; CDR3 DNA: TGCGCCAGCAGCCCCCAGGGCCAAGAGACCCAGTACTTC
V gene: TRBV9; clone size: few; CDR3 length: 19; J gene: TRBJ1-1; D gene: TRBD1; CDR3 protein: CASSVGTYGTASSNTEAFF; CDR3 DNA: TGTGCCAGCAGCGTGGGAACCTACGGGACAGCCTCTAGTAACACTGAAGCTTTCTTT
V gene: TRBV2; clone size: -; CDR3 length: 15; J gene: TRBJ1-6; D gene: -; CDR3 protein: CASTQDGYDNSPLHF; CDR3 DNA: TGTGCCAGCACCCAGGATGGGTACGATAATTCACCCCTCCACTTT
V gene: TRBV24-1; clone size: -; CDR3 length: 13; J gene: TRBJ2-3; D gene: TRBD1; CDR3 protein: CAASDRGTDTQYF; CDR3 DNA: TGTGCCGCCAGCGACAGGGGTACAGATACGCAGTATTTT
V gene: TRBV12-3/TRBV12-4; clone size: few; CDR3 length: 15; J gene: TRBJ1-6; D gene: -; CDR3 protein: CASTLQGSKRSPLHF; CDR3 DNA: TGTGCCAGCACCTTACAGGGTAGTAAACGATCACCCCTCCACTTT
V gene: TRBV25-1; clone size: many; CDR3 length: 15; J gene: TRBJ2-7; D gene: -; CDR3 protein: CASSEGPPGTYEQYF; CDR3 DNA: TGTGCCAGCAGTGAGGGGCCTCCGGGGACCTACGAGCAGTACTTC
V gene: TRBV11-2; clone size: -; CDR3 length: 16; J gene: TRBJ2-2; D gene: TRBD1; CDR3 protein: CASSLAGQGNTGELFF; CDR3 DNA: TGTGCCAGCAGCTTAGCCGGACAGGGGAACACCGGGGAGCTGTTTTTT
V gene: TRBV7-3; clone size: few; CDR3 length: 14; J gene: TRBJ1-1; D gene: -; CDR3 protein: CASSLMAGNTEAFF; CDR3 DNA: TGTGCCAGCAGCTTAATGGCTGGGAACACTGAAGCTTTCTTT
V gene: TRBV20-1; clone size: few; CDR3 length: 18; J gene: TRBJ1-5; D gene: TRBD1; CDR3 protein: CSARDNSLGTVGSQPQHF; CDR3 DNA: TGCAGTGCTAGAGATAACTCTCTCGGGACAGTCGGGAGTCAGCCCCAGCATTTT
V gene: TRBV5-1; clone size: -; CDR3 length: 16; J gene: TRBJ2-5; D gene: TRBD1; CDR3 protein: CASSRGDRGIEETQYF; CDR3 DNA: TGCGCCAGCAGCCGAGGAGACAGGGGTATAGAAGAGACCCAGTACTTC
V gene: TRBV4-3; clone size: few; CDR3 length: 20; J gene: TRBJ1-6; D gene: -; CDR3 protein: CASSRIFPGRGSSYNSPLHF; CDR3 DNA: TGCGCCAGCAGCCGAATATTTCCGGGACGGGGAAGCTCCTATAATTCACCCCTCCACTTT
V gene: TRBV30; clone size: -; CDR3 length: 13; J gene: TRBJ1-6; D gene: -; CDR3 protein: CAWSFRVGSPLHF; CDR3 DNA: TGTGCCTGGAGTTTCAGGGTTGGATCACCCCTCCACTTT
V gene: TRBV6-5; clone size: many; CDR3 length: 18; J gene: TRBJ2-3; D gene: TRBD2; CDR3 protein: CASSYSRPSGGSTDTQYF; CDR3 DNA: TGTGCCAGCAGTTACTCGCGGCCTAGCGGGGGCTCCACAGATACGCAGTATTTT
V gene: TRBV20-1; clone size: few; CDR3 length: 14; J gene: TRBJ1-5; D gene: -; CDR3 protein: CSAIGGGINQPQHF; CDR3 DNA: TGCAGTGCTATTGGGGGGGGTATCAATCAGCCCCAGCATTTT
V gene: TRBV5-1; clone size: many; CDR3 length: 15; J gene: TRBJ2-1; D gene: TRBD1; CDR3 protein: CASSAGTGGIDEQFF; CDR3 DNA: TGCGCCAGCAGCGCCGGGACAGGGGGGATCGATGAGCAGTTCTTC
V gene: TRBV20-1; clone size: few; CDR3 length: 15; J gene: TRBJ2-1; D gene: TRBD1; CDR3 protein: CSARSPGQAYNEQFF; CDR3 DNA: TGCAGTGCTAGATCACCGGGACAGGCATACAATGAGCAGTTCTTC
V gene: TRBV20-1; clone size: -; CDR3 length: 14; J gene: TRBJ2-7; D gene: -; CDR3 protein: CSAPVRGSSYEQYF; CDR3 DNA: TGCAGTGCCCCCGTGAGGGGGAGCTCCTACGAGCAGTACTTC
V gene: TRBV12-3/TRBV12-4; clone size: few; CDR3 length: 17; J gene: TRBJ2-5; D gene: TRBD2; CDR3 protein: CASSLGSSARGGPTQYF; CDR3 DNA: TGTGCCAGCAGTTTGGGGTCGTCGGCCCGCGGGGGGCCGACCCAGTACTTC
V gene: TRBV20-1; clone size: many; CDR3 length: 16; J gene: TRBJ1-5; D gene: -; CDR3 protein: CSARDQGRGGNQPQHF; CDR3 DNA: TGCAGTGCTAGAGATCAAGGCAGGGGCGGCAATCAGCCCCAGCATTTT
V gene: TRBV4-3; clone size: -; CDR3 length: 14; J gene: TRBJ1-1; D gene: -; CDR3 protein: CASSQATVYTEAFF; CDR3 DNA: TGCGCCAGCAGCCAAGCGACAGTCTACACTGAAGCTTTCTTT
V gene: TRBV4-3; clone size: many; CDR3 length: 14; J gene: TRBJ2-5; D gene: -; CDR3 protein: CASSRSTGSETQYF; CDR3 DNA: TGCGCCAGCAGCCGCTCAACAGGGTCAGAGACCCAGTACTTC
V gene: TRBV5-1; clone size: -; CDR3 length: 14; J gene: TRBJ1-4; D gene: TRBD1; CDR3 protein: CASPRDRCSEKLFF; CDR3 DNA: TGCGCCAGCCCAAGGGACAGGTGCTCTGAAAAACTGTTTTTT
V gene: TRBV10-3; clone size: few; CDR3 length: 16; J gene: TRBJ2-2; D gene: TRBD1; CDR3 protein: CAISESMAGGGGELFF; CDR3 DNA: TGTGCCATCAGTGAGTCGATGGCAGGGGGCGGCGGGGAGCTGTTTTTT
V gene: TRBV20-1; clone size: many; CDR3 length: 15; J gene: TRBJ2-7; D gene: -; CDR3 protein: CSARPGLLSSYEQYF; CDR3 DNA: TGCAGTGCTAGACCCGGACTGTTGAGCTCCTACGAGCAGTACTTC
V gene: TRBV7-2; clone size: few; CDR3 length: 16; J gene: TRBJ2-1; D gene: -; CDR3 protein: CASSSQGSTTYNEQFF; CDR3 DNA: TGTGCCAGCAGCTCCCAGGGATCCACAACCTACAATGAGCAGTTCTTC